Shown below are 19 T cell receptor beta chains from a single sample sequenced in a study of regulatory T cells in long-lasting Graves disease. Sequencing libraries for TCR beta were prepared with iRepertoire HTBI primers and Arm-PCR of CDR3 regions. TCRdb re-analysed the multiplex PCR reads in MiXCR, keeping a single row per CDR3 protein. This repertoire shows about 530,000 distinct CDR3 sequences, more than 15% found once; its top ten account for just under 25%. Time point meaning: newly diagnosed GD, antithyroid drugs for less than 3 months. The TCR library was prepared using RNA isolated from PBMCs. These data were likewise used in another study, on T cells in Graves' hyperthyroidism and ophthalmopathy.

The sample was peripheral blood mononuclear cells (PBMCs), taken at new diagnosis, from a patient treated with antithyroid drugs. The source is a woman aged 40 to 65 with Graves disease.

This clonotype showed up many times. J is TRBJ1-1 and V is TRBV5-1; no clear D gene. The CDR3 consists of 15 residues. Trimming cost V 0 bases and J 6 bases, with 15 bases left between them. Looked up from germline, CDR1 is SGHRS and CDR2 is YFSETQ. CDR3 protein: CASSLGGRAGSEAFF. The CDR3, as DNA: TGCGCCAGCAGCTTGGGGGGTCGGGCGGGCTCTGAAGCTTTCTTT.

The chain joins TRBV9 to TRBJ1-3, with D maybe TRBD1 (5 bases). V gave up 4 bases and J gave up 0 bases, with 17 bases separating them. CDR1 is SGDLS, CDR2 YYNGEE, per germline. The CDR3 extends over 17 amino acids. In DNA form, the CDR3 reads TGTGCCAGCAGCCCCCCGCCCAGGGCATTCTCTGGAAACACCATATATTTT. This translates into CASSPPPRAFSGNTIYF.

This clonotype was detected a few times. The CDR3, as DNA: TGTGCCAGCAGCTCCACGGGACAGGGGGTAAATGAGCAGTTCTTC. It specifies CASSSTGQGVNEQFF. This chain joins TRBV11-2 and TRBJ2-1; TRBD1 agrees at 11 bases. V gave up 4 bases and J gave up 7 bases; unmatched junction bases: 6. The CDR3 is 15 amino acids. Per germline, CDR1 SGHAT and CDR2 FQNNGV.

This sequence joins TRBV19 and TRBJ1-5; 8 bases map to TRBD1. Germline V gene data show CDR1 as LNHDA and CDR2 as SQIVND (reference sequence). J was trimmed by 0 bases and V by 6 bases; bases with no gene match: 10. The CDR3 runs 17 residues. The CDR3 here is CASSRRGTGYSNQPQHF. DNA for the CDR3: TGTGCCAGTAGCCGGAGGGGGACAGGCTATAGCAATCAGCCCCAGCATTTT.

The CDR3 DNA sequence: TGTGCCAGCAGCTCCGGGAGCGAAACATTGGGGGAGACCCAGTACTTC. Protein product: CASSSGSETLGETQYF. The genes are TRBV5-8 and TRBJ2-5; D may be TRBD2 (6 bases). Germline V lookup: CDR1 SGHTS, CDR2 YDEGEE. This CDR3 has 16 residues. The V end was cut by 3 bases, the J end by 5 bases, with 20 bases between.

This chain uses TRBV7-8 with TRBJ2-1, with D tentatively TRBD2 (7 bases). The CDR3 has 15 amino acids. Germline values: CDR1 SGHVS, CDR2 FQNEAQ. Trimming cost V 5 bases and J 7 bases, with 18 bases left between them. CDR3 DNA sequence: TGTGCCAGCAGCCCCGGAGGGGGGGCCGGGAATGAGCAGTTCTTC. This sequence encodes CASSPGGGAGNEQFF. The full variable domain, with the rest looked up from reference TRBV7-8 and TRBJ2-1, is GAGVSQSPRYKVAKRGQDVALRCDPISGHVSLFWYQQALGQGPEFLTYFQNEAQLDKSGLPSDRFFAERPEGSVSTLKIQRTQQEDSAVYLCASSPGGGAGNEQFFGPGTRLTVL.

This clonotype was recorded at least ten times. J is TRBJ2-5 and V is TRBV11-2; 7 bases line up with TRBD1. The CDR3 covers 15 residues. Germline lookup yields CDR1 SGHAT and CDR2 FQNNGV. After removal of 0 bases from V and 2 bases from J, the junction contained 3 bases not matched to a gene. This CDR3 reads CASSLERGQQETQYF. The CDR3 DNA sequence: TGTGCCAGCAGCTTAGAGAGGGGACAGCAAGAGACCCAGTACTTC.

There are a few counts of this clonotype. V is TRBV5-1 and J is TRBJ2-1; D remains ambiguous. The germline V gene encodes CDR1 SGHRS and CDR2 YFSETQ. This CDR3 contains 15 residues. The V end lost 0 bases, the J end lost 1 base, and 8 bases lay between the germline ends. The CDR3: CASSLEGVSYNEQFF. In DNA form, the CDR3 reads TGCGCCAGCAGCTTGGAAGGAGTGTCCTACAATGAGCAGTTCTTC.

At least ten counts were recorded for this clonotype. V and J are TRBV2 and TRBJ1-5; perhaps TRBD1 as D (6 bases). Trimming shortened V by 6 bases and J by 0 bases, and 9 bases separated the two germline ends. In germline, CDR1 is SNHLY, CDR2 FYNNEI. The length of the CDR3 is 14 residues. The CDR3 coding sequence is TGTGCCAGCAGGGGACACAATAGCAATCAGCCCCAGCATTTT. Its translation: CASRGHNSNQPQHF.

V is TRBV28 and J is TRBJ1-6; weak D call: TRBD1 (5 bases). V lost 4 bases and J 14 bases, leaving 21 bases between the germline ends. The CDR3 extends over 15 amino acids. The germline V gene encodes CDR1 MDHEN and CDR2 SYDVKM. The chain's CDR3 is CASSWGGLKFRALHF. In DNA form, the CDR3 reads TGTGCCAGCAGTTGGGGGGGTCTCAAGTTTAGGGCCCTCCACTTT.

This clonotype was recorded at least ten times. This chain joins TRBV28 and TRBJ2-7, with D possibly being TRBD2 (6 bases). Germline V gene sequence: CDR1 MDHEN, CDR2 SYDVKM. Trimming took off 7 bases at V and 1 base at J, with 14 bases between the two ends. The CDR3 extends over 14 amino acids. The CDR3 DNA is TGTGCCAGCAAAAAGGGACTCTCGTCCTACGAGCAGTACTTC. It codes for CASKKGLSSYEQYF.

The chain links TRBV6-1 to TRBJ1-1; no reliable D call. V was trimmed by 4 bases and J by 4 bases, leaving 7 bases between them. Germline loops: CDR1 MNHNS, CDR2 SASEGT. The CDR3 is 12 residues long. The CDR3, as DNA: TGTGCCAGCAGTGGATTGGTCACTGAAGCTTTCTTT. Amino acids: CASSGLVTEAFF.

This clonotype was seen many times. The chain couples TRBV19 to TRBJ1-1; 7 bases fit TRBD1. With 6 bases clipped from V and 5 bases from J, the junction kept 9 bases outside the gene matches. Per the germline V gene, CDR1 is LNHDA and CDR2 is SQIVND (reference sequence). The CDR3 loop spans 14 amino acids. The CDR3 spells CASRPTGQGTEAFF. CDR3 DNA: TGTGCCAGTAGGCCGACAGGGCAGGGAACTGAAGCTTTCTTT. The full variable domain, completed using reference TRBV19 and TRBJ1-1, is DGGITQSPKYLFRKEGQNVTLSCEQNLNHDAMYWYRQDPGQGLRLIYYSQIVNDFQKGDIAEGYSVSREKKESFPLTVTSAQKNPTAFYLCASRPTGQGTEAFFGQGTRLTVV.

A note on this clonotype: Being one base from a much bigger clone, this may be a read error. The chain uses TRBV30 and TRBJ1-1; the D gene is possibly TRBD1 (5 bases). The CDR3 runs to 11 residues. The germline V gene encodes CDR1 GTSNPN and CDR2 SVGIG (reference sequence). CDR3 sequence: CARSVGGDAFF. The CDR3 bases are TGTGCCCGGAGTGTAGGAGGGGATGCTTTCTTT.

This clonotype was seen at least ten times. The J gene is TRBJ1-2, the V gene TRBV24-1, with no clear D. With 4 bases removed from V and 7 bases from J, the gap between germline ends came to 18 bases. Germline V gives CDR1 KGHDR, CDR2 SFDVKD. There are 15 residues in the CDR3. CDR3 residues: CATSDREHHRSGYTF. Here the CDR3 DNA reads TGTGCCACCAGTGACCGAGAACATCATAGGTCTGGCTACACCTTC.

This clonotype came up many times. V gene TRBV2 combines with J gene TRBJ1-5, with TRBD1 matching 7 bases. The ends lost 5 bases at V and 7 bases at J; junction bases unmatched: 14. The CDR3 is 16 amino acids. Germline CDR1 SNHLY, CDR2 FYNNEI. Here the CDR3 reads CASSPPPGGSGQPQHF. CDR3 DNA sequence: TGTGCCAGCAGTCCCCCACCAGGGGGGTCGGGACAGCCCCAGCATTTT.

There are many counts of this clonotype. The V call is TRBV9, the J call TRBJ2-1; TRBD2 agrees at 15 bases. This CDR3 is 21 amino acids long. Germline V gene data show CDR1 as SGDLS and CDR2 as YYNGEE. Trimming removed 0 bases from V and 1 base from J; junction bases left unmatched: 11. CDR3 region: CASSVGFGLAGGPKSYNEQFF. The CDR3 region has the DNA TGTGCCAGCAGCGTAGGCTTCGGACTAGCGGGGGGGCCGAAGTCCTACAATGAGCAGTTCTTC.

A few counts support this clonotype. This chain connects TRBV5-1 to TRBJ2-1; 9 bases align to TRBD1. V dropped 0 bases and J dropped 8; count of bases not matched to a gene: 9. The CDR3 length is 16 residues. The V gene's germline CDR1 is SGHRS and CDR2 YFSETQ. CDR3 DNA: TGCGCCAGCAGCTTGGGCCCGGGACAGGGACGGGATGAGCAGTTCTTC. Encoded protein: CASSLGPGQGRDEQFF.

The CDR3 DNA is TGCGCCAGCAGCCAAGTAGGGACAGATTATTACAATGAGCAGTTCTTC. Amino acids: CASSQVGTDYYNEQFF. The chain uses TRBV4-1 and TRBJ2-1; 7 bases line up with TRBD1. Germline-derived CDR1 and CDR2 are MGHRA and YSYEKL. The CDR3 totals 16 residues. The V and J ends lost 1 base and 4 bases, in that order; junction bases with no gene match: 7.